A selection of T cell receptor beta chains follows, all from one sample in a study of blood T cell repertoires in COVID-19. Produced via immunoSEQ multiplex PCR; TCRdb's table is partial and in-frame only. The data contain about 220,000 clones, 80% to 90% of them seen just once; the ten biggest clones take up about 15%. The sequenced sample was PBMCs or T cells enriched from blood (not recorded which). The origin of the receptors is a woman aged 45-65 years with acute COVID-19. CDR3s include the opening cysteine and the closing phenylalanine or tryptophan. The D gene is left open where the match is weak. Expanded clones are given a class, and other clones once, few, many or no size at all.

TRBJ1-1 TRBV29-1 NA NA CSVDFLVNTEAFF TGCAGCGTGGACTTCCTTGTGAACACTGAAGCTTTCTTT
TRBJ2-4 TRBV19 once TRBD1 CASSMGRGQTNIQYF TGTGCCAGTAGTATGGGCAGGGGGCAGACAAACATTCAGTACTTC
TRBJ2-7 TRBV4-1 NA NA CASSQLGTIYEQYF TGCGCCAGCAGCCAACTCGGGACAATATACGAGCAGTACTTC
TRBJ2-1 TRBV9 once NA CASSVPGASGEQFF TGTGCCAGCAGCGTACCAGGAGCGAGCGGTGAGCAGTTCTTC
TRBJ2-1 TRBV7-2 NA NA CASTESSYNEQFF TGTGCCTCGACAGAAAGCTCCTACAATGAGCAGTTCTTC
TRBJ2-7 TRBV5-8 NA NA CASSLQGYEQYF TGTGCCAGCAGCTTGCAGGGGTACGAGCAGTACTTC
TRBJ1-2 TRBV5-1 NA NA CASSLALIQGSSGYTF TGCGCCAGCAGCTTGGCCTTAATTCAGGGTAGCTCTGGCTACACCTTC
TRBJ2-7 TRBV28 NA TRBD2 CASSFIGTSGRFGEQYF TGTGCCAGCAGTTTTATCGGGACTAGCGGGAGGTTTGGCGAGCAGTACTTC
TRBJ1-1 TRBV5-5 NA NA CASSSGPRMNTEAFF TGTGCCAGCAGCTCAGGGCCTCGGATGAACACTGAAGCTTTCTTT
TRBJ1-6 TRBV5-1 NA TRBD1 CASSQGQGAGSPLHF TGCGCCAGCAGCCAAGGACAGGGGGCAGGATCACCCCTCCACTTT
TRBJ2-1 TRBV6-4 NA NA CASSDDGYYNEQFF TGTGCCAGCAGTGACGACGGGTACTACAATGAGCAGTTCTTC
TRBJ2-7 TRBV7-2 once TRBD2 CASTITSGAAYEQYF TGTGCCAGCACGATTACTAGCGGGGCCGCCTACGAGCAGTACTTC
TRBJ1-2 TRBV19 NA NA CASSPMEGYGYTF TGTGCCAGTAGTCCGATGGAGGGCTATGGCTACACCTTC
TRBJ2-1 TRBV30 NA TRBD2 CAWKASGRNEQFF TGTGCCTGGAAGGCTAGCGGGAGGAATGAGCAGTTCTTC
TRBJ2-1 TRBV2 NA TRBD2 CASSETSGQRDEQFF TGTGCCAGCAGTGAGACTAGCGGTCAACGGGATGAGCAGTTCTTC
TRBJ1-1 TRBV7-2 few NA CASSLALGVTEAFF TGTGCCAGCAGCTTAGCGCTGGGAGTCACTGAAGCTTTCTTT
TRBJ1-2 TRBV7-9 NA NA CASSSEVLSYGYTF TGTGCCAGCAGCTCCGAGGTCCTCTCCTATGGCTACACCTTC
TRBJ1-1 TRBV29-1 NA NA CAAHRDQLTEAFF TGCGCAGCTCACAGGGATCAGCTCACTGAAGCTTTCTTT
TRBJ2-7 TRBV5-1 NA NA CASSFNRVNEQYF TGCGCCAGCAGCTTCAACAGGGTGAACGAGCAGTACTTC
TRBJ2-3 TRBV7-2 many TRBD2 CASSGGEGRDTQYF TGTGCCAGCAGCGGGGGGGAGGGGCGGGATACGCAGTATTTT
TRBJ2-7 TRBV7-6 NA NA CASSLLQGLRSYEQYF TGTGCCAGCAGCTTACTTCAGGGGTTGAGGTCCTACGAGCAGTACTTC
TRBJ2-7 TRBV4-1 NA NA CASSHGPYLSYEQYF TGCGCCAGCAGCCATGGGCCGTACCTTAGCTACGAGCAGTACTTC
TRBJ2-2 TRBV28 NA TRBD2 CASSSPGTSGTGELFF TGTGCCAGCAGTTCGCCCGGGACTAGCGGAACCGGGGAGCTGTTTTTT
TRBJ2-7 TRBV27 NA NA CACWQGGSSYEQYF TGTGCCTGCTGGCAAGGAGGGAGCTCCTACGAGCAGTACTTC
TRBJ1-5 TRBV11-2 NA NA CASSLGGENQPQHF TGTGCCAGCAGCTTAGGCGGGGAAAATCAGCCCCAGCATTTT
TRBJ2-2 TRBV30 few NA CAWSALVDTGELFF TGTGCCTGGAGTGCCCTAGTAGACACCGGGGAGCTGTTTTTT
TRBJ2-7 TRBV18 NA TRBD1 CASSPPMDRGPYEQYF TGTGCCAGCTCACCACCAATGGACAGGGGCCCCTACGAGCAGTACTTC
TRBJ2-7 TRBV7-8 NA NA CASSQLGQGRGEQYF TGTGCCAGCAGCCAGCTCGGGCAGGGGAGAGGGGAGCAGTACTTC
TRBJ1-1 TRBV11-3 few NA CASSCDRSMNTEAFF TGTGCCAGCAGCTGTGACAGGAGCATGAACACTGAAGCTTTCTTT
TRBJ2-1 TRBV19 once NA CASSIYENRYNEQFF TGTGCCAGTAGTATTTATGAGAACAGATACAATGAGCAGTTCTTC
TRBJ1-1 TRBV6-5 NA NA CASSYSKFTEAFF TGTGCCAGCAGTTACTCTAAATTCACTGAAGCTTTCTTT